This T cell receptor (beta chain) was obtained from a study of T cells in Graves' hyperthyroidism and ophthalmopathy. From RNA transcripts, TCR beta CDR3 regions were amplified. The HTBI primer set served for first-round RT-PCR of the TCR CDR3. One entry per CDR3 protein, called by TCRdb with MiXCR from the multiplex PCR reads. The data contain under 450,000 distinct CDR3 sequences, approximately 15% of them seen just once; the ten biggest clones take up less than 25%. CDR1 is LGHDT and CDR2 is YNNKEL in the germline V gene (reference sequence). Trimming cost V 0 bases and J 1 base, with 7 bases left between them. This CDR3 spans 15 amino acids.

The sequence was collected from a man aged 30 to 45 with Graves' hyperthyroidism that later progressed to Graves' ophthalmopathy. The rearrangement links TRBV3-1 to TRBJ2-1; the D gene is possibly TRBD2 (5 bases). Sequencing was performed on blood. The CDR3 sequence: CASSQESGSYNEQFF. CDR3 bases: TGTGCCAGCAGCCAAGAGTCGGGGTCCTACAATGAGCAGTTCTTC.